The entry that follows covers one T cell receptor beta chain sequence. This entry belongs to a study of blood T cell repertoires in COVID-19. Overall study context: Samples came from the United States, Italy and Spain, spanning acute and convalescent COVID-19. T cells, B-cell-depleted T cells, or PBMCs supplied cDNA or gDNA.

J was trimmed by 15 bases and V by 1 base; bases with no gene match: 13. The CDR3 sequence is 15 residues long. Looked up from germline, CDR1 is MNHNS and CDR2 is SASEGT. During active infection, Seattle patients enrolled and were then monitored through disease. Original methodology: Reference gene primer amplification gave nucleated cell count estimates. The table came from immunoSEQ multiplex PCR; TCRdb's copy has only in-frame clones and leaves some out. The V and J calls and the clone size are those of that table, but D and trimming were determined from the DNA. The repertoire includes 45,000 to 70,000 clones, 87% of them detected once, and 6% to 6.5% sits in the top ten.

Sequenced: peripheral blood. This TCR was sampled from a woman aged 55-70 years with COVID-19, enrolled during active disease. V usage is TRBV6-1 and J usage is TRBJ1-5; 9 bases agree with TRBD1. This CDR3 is CASSEEGQGAARRHF. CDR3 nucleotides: TGTGCCAGCAGTGAAGAGGGACAGGGAGCTGCCCGGCGGCATTTT.